These 27 T cell receptor beta chains share one sample of origin, sequenced in a study of blood T cell repertoires in COVID-19. The method was immunoSEQ multiplex PCR; TCRdb's version includes in-frame clones alone and lacks a portion of them. Among fewer than 150,000 clones listed, 60% to 85% were seen once. The sequenced sample consisted of peripheral blood. These receptors came from a man in his 70s with acute or convalescent COVID-19.

V is TRBV28 and J is TRBJ1-5; 7 bases agree with TRBD1. Trimming removed 4 bases from V and 3 bases from J; junction bases left unmatched: 6. CDR3 length equals 15 residues. Germline assignment: CDR1 MDHEN and CDR2 SYDVKM. CDR3 sequence reads: CASSSPDRLNQPQHF. As DNA, the CDR3 is TGTGCCAGCAGTTCCCCGGACAGGCTCAATCAGCCCCAGCATTTT. Full variable domain (rest looked up from reference TRBV28 and TRBJ1-5): DVKVTQSSRYLVKRTGEKVFLECVQDMDHENMFWYRQDPGLGLRLIYFSYDVKMKEKGDIPEGYSVSREKKERFSLILESASTNQTSMYLCASSSPDRLNQPQHFGDGTRLSIL.

The genes are TRBV30 and TRBJ2-7, with a tentative D call TRBD2 (5 bases). CDR1 GTSNPN and CDR2 SVGIG come from the germline V gene (reference sequence). Trimming stripped 6 bases from V and 6 bases from J, with 9 bases between. This CDR3 has 10 amino acids. Here the CDR3 DNA reads TGTGCCTGCGAGAGGGCCGAGCAGTACTTC. This sequence encodes CACERAEQYF.

This sequence joins TRBV5-1 and TRBJ1-2, with TRBD1 identical over 8 bases. This CDR3 is built from 14 residues. CDR1 and CDR2 (germline): SGHRS, YFSETQ. Trimming at V came to 3 bases and at J to 6 bases, leaving 7 bases not matched to a gene. In DNA form, the CDR3 reads TGCGCCAGCAGCTCGTGGACAGGGAACGATGGCTACACCTTC. Translation: CASSSWTGNDGYTF.

The chain links TRBV7-6 to TRBJ1-2; 9 nucleotides line up with TRBD1. The V segment lost 5 bases and the J segment 7 bases; nucleotides outside the gene matches: 8. Germline V gene lookup returns CDR1 SGHVS and CDR2 FNYEAQ. The CDR3 spans 14 residues. The CDR3 nucleotides read TGTGCCAGCAGCCCCGGGACAGGGCGATCTGGCTACACCTTC. It encodes CASSPGTGRSGYTF.

This sequence joins TRBV4-3 and TRBJ1-5; a weak D match, TRBD1 (5 bases). V gave up 0 bases and J gave up 7 bases, with 19 bases separating them. CDR1 is LGHNA, CDR2 YSLEER, per germline. The CDR3 sequence is 17 residues long. CDR3: CASSQDLGQGAIQPQHF. Written as DNA, the CDR3 is TGCGCCAGCAGCCAAGATCTTGGCCAAGGGGCTATCCAGCCCCAGCATTTT.

V and J are TRBV6-5 and TRBJ1-3; D remains unclear. Trimming stripped 4 bases from V and 4 bases from J, with 11 bases between. This CDR3 has 14 residues. Germline V gene sequence: CDR1 MNHEY, CDR2 SVGAGI. The CDR3 loop reads CASSSIDRGNTIYF. The CDR3, as DNA: TGTGCCAGCAGTTCCATTGATCGGGGAAACACCATATATTTT.

This clone was found a few times. The chain has TRBV2 and TRBJ1-2, with D perhaps TRBD1 (6 bases). CDR1 and CDR2 from the germline V gene are SNHLY and FYNNEI. V dropped 6 bases and J dropped 2 bases, with 16 bases sitting between them. This CDR3 is 15 amino acids long. This CDR3 is CASRPGGGGNYGYTF. CDR3 bases: TGTGCCAGCAGACCCGGAGGGGGGGGCAACTATGGCTACACCTTC.

J is TRBJ2-3 and V is TRBV14; 7 nucleotides agree with TRBD2. The CDR3 is 12 amino acids. The V and J ends lost 4 bases and 7 bases, in that order; junction bases with no gene match: 2. Germline V gene sequence: CDR1 SGHDN, CDR2 FVKESK. CDR3 nucleotides: TGTGCCAGCAGCCCTAGCGGTAATACGCAGTATTTT. Translation: CASSPSGNTQYF.

This chain uses TRBV21-1 with TRBJ2-7; TRBD2 is taken as the D call from the table, unchecked against the DNA. TRBV21-1 is shown as a pseudogene. CDR3 length: 12 residues. CDR3 bases: TGTGCCAGGGCGGGGGTTACCTACGAGCAGTACTTC. This codes for CARAGVTYEQYF.

The V gene is TRBV6-5, the J gene TRBJ2-3; 7 bases are a match to TRBD1. Unmatched junction bases numbered 8, after V lost 5 bases and J lost 6 bases. The CDR3 sequence is 14 residues long. Per the germline V gene, CDR1 is MNHEY and CDR2 is SVGAGI. CDR3 sequence: CASSPTGAKDTQYF. The CDR3 nucleotides read TGTGCCAGCAGTCCCACAGGGGCAAAGGATACGCAGTATTTT.

The chain uses TRBV10-3 and TRBJ2-1; TRBD1 agrees at 11 bases. After removal of 6 bases from V and 5 bases from J, the junction contained 3 bases not matched to a gene. CDR1 ENHRY and CDR2 SYGVKD come from the germline V gene. The CDR3 covers 14 residues. CDR3 in DNA: TGTGCCATCAGCCCGGGACAGGGGGACAATGAGCAGTTCTTC. Amino acids: CAISPGQGDNEQFF.

The rearrangement uses TRBV6-5 and TRBJ1-6; 7 bases are a match to TRBD1. CDR1 is MNHEY and CDR2 is SVGAGI in the germline V gene. The V gene end was trimmed by 6 bases and the J gene end by 7 bases; junction bases not matched to a gene: 9. CDR3 length equals 15 residues. CDR3 amino acids: CASSLGTVGNSPLHF. The CDR3 coding sequence is TGTGCCAGCAGCCTAGGGACAGTGGGGAATTCACCCCTCCACTTT.

CDR3 sequence reads: CASSLGLGSMKKAGELFF. In DNA, the CDR3 is TGTGCCAGCAGCTTAGGGCTGGGCTCTATGAAAAAGGCCGGGGAGCTGTTTTTT. The genes are TRBV7-2 and TRBJ2-2; the D is unclear. The CDR3 runs 18 residues. Germline V CDR1 and CDR2: SGHTA, FQGNSA. V was clipped by 1 base and J by 6 bases, with 21 bases between them. The complete variable domain, with remaining parts taken from reference TRBV7-2 and TRBJ2-2, reads GAGVSQSPSNKVTEKGKDVELRCDPISGHTALYWYRQSLGQGLEFLIYFQGNSAPDKSGLPSDRFSAERTGGSVSTLTIQRTQQEDSAVYLCASSLGLGSMKKAGELFFGEGSRLTVL.

The chain employs TRBV5-6 and TRBJ2-1; D uncertain. The germline V gene has CDR1 SGHDT and CDR2 YYEEEE. CDR3 length equals 14 residues. Deletions cut 0 bases from V and 4 bases from J, with 8 bases between. DNA of the CDR3: TGTGCCAGCAGCTTGGGTAGCTCGTACAATGAGCAGTTCTTC. This gives the protein CASSLGSSYNEQFF. Combining the CDR3 with reference TRBV5-6 and TRBJ2-1 gives the whole variable domain DAGVTQSPTHLIKTRGQQVTLRCSPKSGHDTVSWYQQALGQGPQFIFQYYEEEERQRGNFPDRFSGHQFPNYSSELNVNALLLGDSALYLCASSLGSSYNEQFFGPGTRLTVL.

The V call is TRBV30, the J call TRBJ1-2; D is ambiguous. V was pared by 4 bases and J by 2 bases, with 20 bases between. The CDR3 contains 16 residues. Germline loops: CDR1 GTSNPN, CDR2 SVGIG (reference sequence). CDR3 DNA: TGTGCCTGGACCCAGGCGAGGGTCAGGAGAAACTATGGCTACACCTTC. Protein sequence: CAWTQARVRRNYGYTF.

The gene calls are TRBV5-1 and TRBJ1-1, with 9 bases identical to TRBD1. V shed 6 bases and J 5 bases; nucleotides not matched to a gene: 8. The germline V gene has CDR1 SGHRS and CDR2 YFSETQ. The CDR3 length is 14 residues. The CDR3: CASTRDREGTEAFF. In DNA, the CDR3 is TGCGCCAGCACACGGGACAGGGAGGGAACTGAAGCTTTCTTT.

The rearrangement links TRBV11-2 to TRBJ2-1; a possible D gene is TRBD1 (6 bases). Germline CDR1 and CDR2: SGHAT and FQNNGV. The V end lost 2 bases, the J end lost 5 bases, and 13 bases lay between the germline ends. The CDR3 is 15 residues long. For the CDR3, the DNA is TGTGCCAGCAGCTTAACCCCAGGGGCCAACAATGAGCAGTTCTTC. Translation gives CASSLTPGANNEQFF.

The chain uses TRBV30 and TRBJ1-1; 7 bases are shared with TRBD1. The CDR3 loop spans 15 amino acids. V shed 1 base, J shed 1 base, and the junction held 6 bases outside the gene matches. CDR1 is GTSNPN, CDR2 SVGIG, per germline (reference sequence). The CDR3 loop is CAWSGADRSNTEAFF. The DNA of the CDR3 is TGTGCCTGGAGTGGAGCGGACAGGTCGAACACTGAAGCTTTCTTT.

This chain connects TRBV6-5 to TRBJ1-1; 8 nucleotides agree with TRBD1. The CDR3 contains 14 residues. The germline V gene has CDR1 MNHEY and CDR2 SVGAGI. J was trimmed by 6 bases and V by 5 bases; bases with no gene match: 8. This CDR3 is CASSLHRGDAEAFF. CDR3 sequence (DNA): TGTGCCAGCAGTCTACACAGGGGGGACGCTGAAGCTTTCTTT.

This chain uses TRBV6-5 with TRBJ2-7, with 9 bases matching TRBD1. The CDR3 extends over 14 amino acids. The V gene end was trimmed by 6 bases and the J gene end by 5 bases; junction bases not matched to a gene: 8. The germline V gene has CDR1 MNHEY and CDR2 SVGAGI. The CDR3 here is CASRPGQGFNEQYF. For the CDR3, the DNA is TGTGCCAGCAGACCGGGACAGGGTTTCAACGAGCAGTACTTC.

This clone was detected only once. This CDR3 is also generated by other DNA sequences in the sample. The CDR3 region has the DNA TGTGCCAGCTCACCACCGGGACAGGGGGCAGGGGAGCAGTACTTC. This translates into CASSPPGQGAGEQYF. The gene calls are TRBV18 and TRBJ2-7; 12 bases agree with TRBD1. V trimming: 0 bases; J trimming: 7 bases; junction bases outside the gene matches: 4. Per germline, CDR1 KGHSH and CDR2 LQKENI. There are 15 residues in the CDR3.

This clone has only a few counts. This rearrangement joins TRBV7-9 to TRBJ2-7, with TRBD2 as a possible D gene (5 bases). Looked up from germline, CDR1 is SEHNR and CDR2 is FQNEAQ (reference sequence). The ends were cut back, 3 bases at V and 1 base at J, with 7 bases in the middle. CDR3 size: 13 residues. Written as DNA, the CDR3 is TGTGCCAGCAGCTTCGACTATTCCTACGAGCAGTACTTC. Translated, it gives CASSFDYSYEQYF.

J is TRBJ2-1 and V is TRBV7-2, with 11 bases matching TRBD2. V lost 8 bases, J lost 4 bases, and 4 bases stayed unmatched. Germline V gene sequence: CDR1 SGHTA, CDR2 FQGNSA. This CDR3 is 14 amino acids long. The CDR3 DNA reads TGTGCCAGCCGGACTAGCGGGTTATACAATGAGCAGTTCTTC. This translates into CASRTSGLYNEQFF.

CDR3 loop: CASSRAGTGDYGYTF. CDR3 DNA sequence: TGTGCCAGCTCACGGGCCGGGACAGGGGACTATGGCTACACCTTC. The genes are TRBV18 and TRBJ1-2; 10 nucleotides match TRBD1. The CDR3 totals 15 residues. Trimming removed 4 bases from V and 3 bases from J; junction bases left unmatched: 5. Germline V gene sequence: CDR1 KGHSH, CDR2 LQKENI. Together with reference TRBV18 and TRBJ1-2, the CDR3 gives the full variable domain: NAGVMQNPRHLVRRRGQEARLRCSPMKGHSHVYWYRQLPEEGLKFMVYLQKENIIDESGMPKERFSAEFPKEGPSILRIQQVVRGDSAAYFCASSRAGTGDYGYTFGSGTRLTVV.

The V call is TRBV15, the J call TRBJ2-7; 11 bases map to TRBD1. CDR3 length: 16 amino acids. The J segment lost 5 bases and the V segment lost 2 bases, leaving 8 bases of the junction unmatched. Germline V gives CDR1 LNHNV, CDR2 YYDKDF (reference sequence). The CDR3 region has the DNA TGTGCCACCAGCAGATCACGGACAGGGGGCTTCGACGAGCAGTACTTC. Translation: CATSRSRTGGFDEQYF.

The chain has TRBV7-9 and TRBJ1-2, with D perhaps TRBD1 (5 bases). The CDR3 covers 15 residues. V lost 4 bases and J lost 4, with 16 bases in between. The germline V gene has CDR1 SEHNR and CDR2 FQNEAQ (reference sequence). The CDR3 spells CASSSRDFEIYGYTF. As DNA, the CDR3 is TGTGCCAGCAGCTCACGGGACTTCGAAATCTATGGCTACACCTTC.

The V and J genes are TRBV7-2 and TRBJ2-5, with 8 bases lining up with TRBD2. V shed 4 bases, J shed 4 bases, and the junction held 5 bases outside the gene matches. Germline-derived CDR1 and CDR2 are SGHTA and FQGNSA. CDR3 length equals 14 residues. The CDR3 region has the DNA TGTGCCAGCAGCTCCCCGGGGGGGGGAGAGACCCAGTACTTC. Protein sequence: CASSSPGGGETQYF. Drawing the rest from reference TRBV7-2 and TRBJ2-5, the complete variable domain is GAGVSQSPSNKVTEKGKDVELRCDPISGHTALYWYRQSLGQGLEFLIYFQGNSAPDKSGLPSDRFSAERTGGSVSTLTIQRTQQEDSAVYLCASSSPGGGETQYFGPGTRLLVL.